The rows below give T cell receptor beta chains drawn from one sample of a study of glioma-infiltrating T cells after dendritic cell vaccination. Sequencing used immunoSEQ multiplex PCR; TCRdb keeps in-frame clones, though not all of them. The sample contains some 87,000 clones, about 84% of which appear only once. The specimen was blood, collected before dendritic cell vaccination. Receptor source: a human donor with glioblastoma. Each CDR3 is given with its conserved first and last residue. D genes are given only for firm matches. Some rows mark clone size as missing; the rest say once, few, many or name a class of expanded clone.

D	size	J	length	V	DNA	CDR3
TRBD2	NA	TRBJ2-5	15	TRBV5-5	TGTGCCAGCACTAAGCGGGGACTAGCGGGTGGGACCCAGTACTTC	CASTKRGLAGGTQYF
TRBD1	NA	TRBJ2-1	16	TRBV29-1	TGCAGCGTTGACGGACAGGATATAAGCTCCTACAATGAGCAGTTCTTC	CSVDGQDISSYNEQFF
NA	NA	TRBJ2-1	15	TRBV7-2	TGTGCCAGCAGCTTAGTGGTGGGCACCCACAATGAGCAGTTCTTC	CASSLVVGTHNEQFF
NA	NA	TRBJ2-4	15	TRBV29-1	TGCAGCGTTGAAGGAGGGGCAGGGGTCAAAAACATTCAGTACTTC	CSVEGGAGVKNIQYF
TRBD1	NA	TRBJ1-1	13	TRBV6-1	TGTGCCAGCAAGAGGGGGCGAGGGACTGAAGCTTTCTTT	CASKRGRGTEAFF
NA	NA	TRBJ1-1	14	TRBV7-9	TGTGCCAGCAGCTTATCCGCAGCGAACTTTGAAGCTTTCTTT	CASSLSAANFEAFF
NA	once	TRBJ2-2	14	TRBV6-5	TGTGCCAGCAGTCGGATACAGGGCACCGGGGAGCTGTTTTTT	CASSRIQGTGELFF
NA	NA	TRBJ1-5	17	TRBV10-3	TGTGCCACCCCACGCAGGGATAGTTGGAAAAGCAATCAGCCCCAGCATTTT	CATPRRDSWKSNQPQHF
NA	NA	TRBJ1-2	15	TRBV5-1	TGCGCCAGCAGACCCCCGGGGGTAGCTAACTATGGCTACACCTTC	CASRPPGVANYGYTF
NA	NA	TRBJ1-2	14	TRBV6-5	TGTGCCAGCAGCTTAAGAGGCGATTTCTATGGCTACACCTTC	CASSLRGDFYGYTF
TRBD1	NA	TRBJ1-2	16	TRBV11-3	TGTGCCAGCAGCCCCCGGACAGGAAAAACCTTCTATGGCTACACCTTC	CASSPRTGKTFYGYTF
TRBD1	once	TRBJ2-7	14	TRBV5-1	TGCGCCAGCAGCTTGGATACAGGGGACTACGAGCAGTACTTC	CASSLDTGDYEQYF
NA	once	TRBJ2-7	13	TRBV6-5	TGTGCCAGCAGTCCATTCAGGGGAAACGAGCAGTACTTC	CASSPFRGNEQYF
TRBD1	NA	TRBJ1-2	16	TRBV27	TGTGCCAGCAGTCTAATGTCCGGGACAGGGGGCGCGGGCTACACCTTC	CASSLMSGTGGAGYTF
TRBD1	NA	TRBJ2-2	15	TRBV2	TGTGCCAGCAGTGGACAGGGGGCGAACACCGGGGAGCTGTTTTTT	CASSGQGANTGELFF
NA	NA	TRBJ2-6	15	TRBV7-9	TGTGCCAGCAGCTTTAGTAGCTCTGGGGCCAACGTCCTGACTTTC	CASSFSSSGANVLTF
TRBD1	NA	TRBJ2-1	15	TRBV6-5	TGTGCCAGCAGCCGCGGACAGGGTCAGGGCAATGAGCAGTTCTTC	CASSRGQGQGNEQFF
TRBD1	NA	TRBJ1-2	14	TRBV2	TGTGCCAGCAACCGACAGGGGGGCCTCTATGGCTACACCTTC	CASNRQGGLYGYTF
NA	NA	TRBJ2-1	14	TRBV5-1	TGCGCCAGCCGCCTGGGGGAGTCGCGGGGTGAGCAGTTCTTC	CASRLGESRGEQFF
NA	NA	TRBJ2-3	16	TRBV30	TGTGCCTGGAGGACCCGGGGTAGCGGTTTACCAGATACGCAGTATTTT	CAWRTRGSGLPDTQYF
NA	NA	TRBJ2-2	13	TRBV2	TGTGCCAGCAGTGTGGAGTTCACCGGGGAGCTGTTTTTT	CASSVEFTGELFF
TRBD2	NA	TRBJ2-2	15	TRBV4-1	TGCGCCAGCAGAATAGCGGGGGGGAGTACCGGGGAGCTGTTTTTT	CASRIAGGSTGELFF